The source of this T cell receptor beta chain is a study of vaccination and CD4 T cells after COVID-19. General study points: It was found that, in convalescent patients, 304 of 307 vaccine-specific clones were spike mono-reactive.

The sample holds a few counts of this clonotype. Antigen: not known. A read error may produce the germline difference seen at one junction end. Treatment of the sample: roughly 10-day PBMC culture with coronavirus spike peptide pools or control peptides (ViraFEST assay). When approximately ten days of culture had elapsed, CD4+ T cells were isolated by negative selection. CDR3 size: 14 residues. The germline V gene encodes CDR1 SGHTA and CDR2 FQGNSA. Cultured CD4+ T cells had their DNA profiled by the Oncomine TCR Beta short-read assay. MiXCR, run by TCRdb on the PCR reads, gives a single entry per CDR3 protein. The sample holds 9,500 to 15,000 distinct CDR3 sequences; 55% to 75% are singletons and the top ten take roughly 7.3%.

The sample was CD4+ T cells from blood, cultured in vitro. The J gene is TRBJ2-7, the V gene TRBV7-2, with 8 positions matching TRBD1. This receptor was obtained from a human donor who had recovered from COVID-19. Written as DNA, the CDR3 is TGTGCTAGCAGCTACGACAGGGGCCCCTACGAGCAGTACTTC. It specifies CASSYDRGPYEQYF.